These 5 T cell receptor beta chains share one sample of origin, sequenced in a study of vaccination effects on CD4 cells after COVID-19. ViraFEST expansion of antigen-specific CD4+ T cells with viral peptide pools preceded sequencing. Once cultured for roughly nine days, the cells underwent separation to obtain CD4+ T cells. The cohort was immunized with two doses of either the BNT162b2 or mRNA-1273 vaccine. These receptors' targets are unknown. Assay: immunoSEQ multiplex PCR; the TCRdb copy retains only in-frame clones and omits some. The sample has 15,000 to 20,000 clones; about 80% are singletons. Sequencing was performed on CD4+ T cells from PBMCs cultured with HCoV-NL63 spike peptides, taken after COVID-19 vaccination. Receptors were obtained from a human donor who received a COVID-19 vaccine.

The V call is TRBV7-9, the J call TRBJ1-2, with TRBD1 matching 7 bases. The CDR3 is 16 amino acids. Germline lookup yields CDR1 SEHNR and CDR2 FQNEAQ (reference sequence). The V gene end was trimmed by 0 bases and the J gene end by 4 bases; junction bases not matched to a gene: 8. CDR3 sequence (DNA): TGTGCCAGCAGCTTAGCGGGGCAGGGGACAGTCTATGGCTACACCTTC. Translation: CASSLAGQGTVYGYTF.

The genes are TRBV5-6 and TRBJ2-7; D tentatively fits TRBD1 or TRBD2 (5 bases each). Looked up from germline, CDR1 is SGHDT and CDR2 is YYEEEE. This CDR3 spans 14 amino acids. V lost 5 bases and J 6 bases, leaving 18 bases between the germline ends. The CDR3, as DNA: TGTGCCAGCAGTCAGAGGGGCAGTCCGGGCGAGCAGTACTTC. Translating it yields CASSQRGSPGEQYF.

CDR3 DNA sequence: TGCGCCAGCAGCCCTCACCGGGCCCCGCAAGAGACCCAGTACTTC. Amino acid sequence: CASSPHRAPQETQYF. J is TRBJ2-5 and V is TRBV5-1, with no clear D. The ends were cut back, 4 bases at V and 2 bases at J, with 15 bases in the middle. The length of the CDR3 is 15 residues. CDR1 is SGHRS and CDR2 is YFSETQ in the germline V gene. Supplemented by reference TRBV5-1 and TRBJ2-5, the full variable domain reads KAGVTQTPRYLIKTRGQQVTLSCSPISGHRSVSWYQQTPGQGLQFLFEYFSETQRNKGNFPGRFSGRQFSNSRSEMNVSTLELGDSALYLCASSPHRAPQETQYFGPGTRLLVL.

This chain's CDR3 is CASSAKTRNQETQYF. CDR3 nucleotides: TGTGCCAGCAGCGCTAAGACCCGAAACCAAGAGACCCAGTACTTC. The chain recombines TRBV7-2 with TRBJ2-5; D call uncertain. V was shortened by 5 bases and J by 0 bases, with 13 bases between the two germline ends. CDR1 is SGHTA and CDR2 is FQGNSA in the germline V gene. The CDR3 runs 15 residues.

The rearrangement links TRBV27 to TRBJ2-1, with D uncertain. This CDR3 region has 13 residues. The germline CDR1 and CDR2 sequences are MNHEY and SMNVEV (reference sequence). Trimming shortened V by 5 bases and J by 11 bases, and 16 bases separated the two germline ends. This CDR3 reads CASSPGPIVKQFF. The DNA for the CDR3 is TGTGCCAGCAGTCCGGGCCCAATCGTAAAGCAGTTCTTC.